This T cell receptor (beta chain) was sequenced in a study of T-cell memory formation after mild COVID-19. Overall study results and limits: Clones contracting day 15 to 85 were balanced CD4/CD8; later expanders leaned CD4+.

The CDR3 consists of 17 residues. Germline CDR1 LGHNA, CDR2 YNFKEQ. The V end lost 2 bases, the J end lost 1 base, and 17 bases lay between the germline ends. TCRdb re-derived calls from the 5' RACE reads in MiXCR, one entry per CDR3 protein. The sample lists about 560,000 distinct CDR3 sequences, 17% seen once, with roughly 8% in the top ten. This clonotype was observed a handful of times. Its antigen is still unknown. The chain employs TRBV4-2 and TRBJ2-5; weak D call: TRBD2 (6 bases). The sequencing input was PBMCs or a T cell subset sorted from them (not recorded which). The clonotype was recovered from an adult woman who had mild COVID-19 (a few samples of this study predate the infection). Cell type and time point are not known. CDR3 nucleotides: TGTGCCAGCAGCCAATGGTCTGGAGGGGTTGGCCAAGAGACCCAGTACTTC. Translated: CASSQWSGGVGQETQYF.